This paragraph covers one T cell receptor beta chain sequence. The J segment lost 1 base and the V segment lost 5 bases, leaving 6 bases of the junction unmatched. Germline values: CDR1 MNHEY, CDR2 SVGEGT. This CDR3 is 15 amino acids long. The sample belongs to a study of blood T cell repertoires in COVID-19. Across the whole study: Acute and convalescent COVID-19 samples came from the United States, Italy and Spain. T cells, B-cell-depleted T cells, or PBMCs provided the cDNA or gDNA that served as material.

In the original analysis: Estimation of nucleated cell counts was performed using reference gene primer amplification. The assay was immunoSEQ multiplex PCR, and TCRdb's table has in-frame clones only and misses some. The DNA was the basis for D and trimming; V, J and clone size are from that table. The sample lists about 180,000 clones; over 80% were seen once. This chain links TRBV6-2 or TRBV6-3 with TRBJ2-5; 8 bases map to TRBD1. Sequencing used peripheral blood. The receptor comes from a woman between 55 and 75 years old with acute or convalescent COVID-19. The CDR3, as DNA: TGTGCCAGCAGTCTTGCAGGGACAGGCCAAGAGACCCAGTACTTC. The encoded protein is CASSLAGTGQETQYF.